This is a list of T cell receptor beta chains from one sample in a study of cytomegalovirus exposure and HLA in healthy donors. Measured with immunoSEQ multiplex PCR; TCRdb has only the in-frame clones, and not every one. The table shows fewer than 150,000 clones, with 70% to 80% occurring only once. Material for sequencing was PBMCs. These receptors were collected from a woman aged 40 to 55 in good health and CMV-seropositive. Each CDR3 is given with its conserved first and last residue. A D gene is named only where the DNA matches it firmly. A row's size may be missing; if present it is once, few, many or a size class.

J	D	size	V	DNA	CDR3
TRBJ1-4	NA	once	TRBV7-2	TGTGCCAGCAGCTCAGGCCTCAGGCGGGACAATGAAAAACTGTTTTTT	CASSSGLRRDNEKLFF
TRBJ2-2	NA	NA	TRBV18	TGTGCCAGCTCACCGCGGGGTGAACGAGGCACCGGGGAGCTGTTTTTT	CASSPRGERGTGELFF
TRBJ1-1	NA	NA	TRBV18	TGTGCCAGCTCACCAGGAGTCGTTGAAGCTTTCTTT	CASSPGVVEAFF
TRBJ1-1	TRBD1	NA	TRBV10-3	TGTGCCATCAGTGGGGACAGGGACGGTGAAGCTTTCTTT	CAISGDRDGEAFF
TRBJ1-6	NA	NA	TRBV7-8	TGTGCCAGCAGCTTACTTGAGTGGGGGGGAGACGGGAGTTCACCCCTCCACTTT	CASSLLEWGGDGSSPLHF
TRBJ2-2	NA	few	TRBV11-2	TGTGCCAGCAGCTTAGAAGCGGGGAACACCGGGGAGCTGTTTTTT	CASSLEAGNTGELFF
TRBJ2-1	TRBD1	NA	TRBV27	TGTGCCAGCAGTCCTCGACAGGGGTCAAGAATGGAGCAGTTCTTC	CASSPRQGSRMEQFF
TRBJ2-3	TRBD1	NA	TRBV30	TGTGCCTGGCGGGACAGGGGAACAGATACGCAGTATTTT	CAWRDRGTDTQYF
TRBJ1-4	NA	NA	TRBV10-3	TGTGCCATCAGTGAGCGGGCGGGAGGTAATGAAAAACTGTTTTTT	CAISERAGGNEKLFF
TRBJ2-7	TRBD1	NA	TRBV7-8	TGTGCCAGCAGCAGGGACAGGGGGGAGCAGTACTTC	CASSRDRGEQYF
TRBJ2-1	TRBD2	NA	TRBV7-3	TGTGCCAGCAGCTTAGTGCGGGAGGGCCAACATGAGCAGTTCTTC	CASSLVREGQHEQFF
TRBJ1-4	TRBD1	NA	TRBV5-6	TGTGCCAGCAGGGGGAGCGGACAGGGGGCGGGAGAAAAACTGTTTTTT	CASRGSGQGAGEKLFF
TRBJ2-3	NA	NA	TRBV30	TGTGCCTGGAGTGTACGTGGGCAGCCCGGCACAGATACGCAGTATTTT	CAWSVRGQPGTDTQYF
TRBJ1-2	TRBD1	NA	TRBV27	TGTGCCAGCAGTTTCTCTGACAGGGGTCGTGGCTACACCTTC	CASSFSDRGRGYTF
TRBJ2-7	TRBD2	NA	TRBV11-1	TGTGCCAGCAGCCCCGGGAGGAGCTCCTACGAGCAGTACTTC	CASSPGRSSYEQYF
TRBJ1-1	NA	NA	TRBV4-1	TGCGCCAGCAGCCAAGATGACGGGCAGGGGTTCCCCCTCCCCGAGAACACTGAAGCTTTCTTT	CASSQDDGQGFPLPENTEAFF
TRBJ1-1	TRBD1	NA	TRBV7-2	TGTGCCAGCAGCTTATCCAGGGGGCAGAACACTGAAGCTTTCTTT	CASSLSRGQNTEAFF
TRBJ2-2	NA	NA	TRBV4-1	TGCGCCAGCAGCCGACTATACACCGGGGAGCTGTTTTTT	CASSRLYTGELFF
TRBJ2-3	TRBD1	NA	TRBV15	TGTGCCACTAGCAAGGGACAGGGGGGAGCAACAGATACGCAGTATTTT	CATSKGQGGATDTQYF
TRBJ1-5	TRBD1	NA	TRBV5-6	TGTGCCAGCAGCGCCACCAGACAGGGCGGCCATCAACCCCAGCATTTT	CASSATRQGGHQPQHF
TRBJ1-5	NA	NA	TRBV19	TGTGCCAGTGCCCCCCGGCCCCCTGGCGGGTCGGGCAATCAGCCCCAGCATTTT	CASAPRPPGGSGNQPQHF
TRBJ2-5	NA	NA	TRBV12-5	TGTGCTAGTGGTTTGACAGCACGAGGGGAGACCCAGTACTTC	CASGLTARGETQYF
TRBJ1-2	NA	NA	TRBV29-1	TGCAGCGTGGGGGGGGTCCTAGGTGGCTACACCTTC	CSVGGVLGGYTF
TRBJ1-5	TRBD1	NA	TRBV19	TGTGCCAGTAGTATAGCTACAGGGGGTAGCAATCAGCCCCAGCATTTT	CASSIATGGSNQPQHF